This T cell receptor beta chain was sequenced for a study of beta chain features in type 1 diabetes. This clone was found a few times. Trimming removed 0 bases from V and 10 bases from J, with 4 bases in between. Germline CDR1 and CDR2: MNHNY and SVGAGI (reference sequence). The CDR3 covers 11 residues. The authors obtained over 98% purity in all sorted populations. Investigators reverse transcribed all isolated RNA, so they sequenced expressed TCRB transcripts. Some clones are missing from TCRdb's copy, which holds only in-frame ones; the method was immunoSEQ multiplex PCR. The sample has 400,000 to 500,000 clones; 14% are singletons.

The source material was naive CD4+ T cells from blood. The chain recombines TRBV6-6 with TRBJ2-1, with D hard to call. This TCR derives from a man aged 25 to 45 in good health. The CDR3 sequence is CASSYSPEQFF. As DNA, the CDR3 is TGTGCCAGCAGTTACTCTCCAGAGCAGTTCTTC.